This paragraph reports one T cell receptor (beta chain). Profiling relied on immunoSEQ multiplex PCR, and the TCRdb table lists in-frame clones only, not all of them. In the table there are approximately 100,000 clones, 70% to 90% of which are singletons. The data derive from a study of blood T cell repertoires in COVID-19. Germline lookup yields CDR1 MGHRA and CDR2 YSYEKL. The germline V and J ends were trimmed by 1 base and 3 bases, with 9 bases remaining between them. The CDR3 is 15 amino acids. The specimen was peripheral blood. The rearrangement uses TRBV4-1 and TRBJ1-4; D call uncertain. This receptor was identified in a woman aged 55-70 years with acute or convalescent COVID-19. In nucleotides, the CDR3 is TGCGCCAGCAGCCAAGTTTTCGGGGCTAATGAAAAACTGTTTTTT. Amino acids: CASSQVFGANEKLFF.